This T cell receptor (beta chain) derives from a study of graft-versus-host responses after intestinal transplantation. The overall study: Uniformly, recipients were administered anti-thymocyte globulin induction with subsequent tacrolimus and steroids for three to four years.

Here immunoSEQ multiplex PCR was the method, and the copy in TCRdb shows in-frame clones only, minus some. The sample consists of more than 65,000 clones, about 90% of them appearing once. Comment on this clone: Its target is not known.

The CDR3 runs to 18 residues. J lost 7 bases, V lost 4 bases, and 11 bases had no gene match. Germline V lookup: CDR1 MGHRA, CDR2 YSYEKL. Overall study results and limits: Recipient marrow showed GvH clones, some seen first in ileum or blood. Elevated graft-versus-host to host-versus-graft clonal ratios in allografts were recorded for patients with graft-donor T cell macrochimerism. Declines in HvG clones occurring early post-transplant were associated with peak circulating GvH clone levels.

The chain recombines TRBV4-1 with TRBJ2-3; TRBD2 matches 16 bases. The sequences come from unstimulated CD8+ T cells sorted from spleen or lymph node cells, collected before intestinal transplant. This TCR derives from a human donor who received an intestinal transplant. CDR3 DNA: TGCGCCAGCAGCCCGGGACTAGCGGGGGGGCCGGTTGGGAATACGCAGTATTTT. It encodes CASSPGLAGGPVGNTQYF.